The 18 T cell receptor beta chains in this list originate from one sample, sequenced in a study of T cell responses to AZD1222 COVID-19 vaccine. Sequenced by immunoSEQ multiplex PCR; TCRdb stores in-frame clones only, minus some. Among under 150,000 clones listed, 85% to 95% were seen once. Sequencing was performed on peripheral blood, taken on day 0 of AZD1222 vaccination. The receptors here all came from an adult in good health.

This clone was seen only once. The V gene is TRBV4-1, the J gene TRBJ1-2; D gene ambiguous. The V gene lost 5 bases and the J gene lost 5 bases, with 9 bases spanning the gap. Germline CDR1 and CDR2: MGHRA and YSYEKL. This CDR3 contains 12 residues. In nucleotides, the CDR3 is TGCGCCAGCAGCTACCGGGATTATGGCTACACCTTC. This codes for CASSYRDYGYTF.

This rearrangement joins TRBV7-8 to TRBJ1-1; the D gene is possibly TRBD1 (6 bases). Germline lookup yields CDR1 SGHVS and CDR2 FQNEAQ. The CDR3 runs 16 residues. V was cut by 5 bases and J by 3 bases, with 19 bases left in between. The CDR3 spells CASSRGTPRFYTEAFF. In nucleotides, the CDR3 is TGTGCCAGCAGCCGAGGGACACCCAGATTTTACACTGAAGCTTTCTTT.

The chain is built from TRBV6-5 and TRBJ1-2; no clear D. V dropped 5 bases and J dropped 2 bases, with 15 bases sitting between them. The CDR3 totals 15 residues. Germline V gives CDR1 MNHEY, CDR2 SVGAGI. This CDR3 reads CASSRTATANYGYTF. The CDR3 DNA reads TGTGCCAGCAGTCGGACCGCAACCGCCAACTATGGCTACACCTTC.

The V gene is TRBV5-4, the J gene TRBJ1-1; TRBD1 matches at 8 bases. This CDR3 has 14 amino acids. With V trimmed by 4 bases and J by 1 base, 3 bases remained unmatched. Germline CDR1 reads SGHNT; CDR2 reads YYREEE (reference sequence). In DNA form, the CDR3 reads TGTGCCAGCAGCATTGGGACAGGGAACACTGAAGCTTTCTTT. Translation gives CASSIGTGNTEAFF.

There are a few counts of this clone. V gene TRBV13 combines with J gene TRBJ2-3, with TRBD2 matching 13 bases. The CDR3 extends over 17 amino acids. The V and J ends lost 4 bases and 6 bases, in that order; junction bases with no gene match: 10. Germline loops: CDR1 PRHDT, CDR2 FYEKMQ (reference sequence). CDR3 amino acids: CASSSFTSGGASDTQYF. The DNA of the CDR3 is TGTGCCAGCAGCTCTTTTACTAGCGGGGGGGCATCGGATACGCAGTATTTT. Variable domain in full (rest from reference TRBV13 and TRBJ2-3): AAGVIQSPRHLIKEKRETATLKCYPIPRHDTVYWYQQGPGQDPQFLISFYEKMQSDKGSIPDRFSAQQFSDYHSELNMSSLELGDSALYFCASSSFTSGGASDTQYFGPGTRLTVL.

The chain has TRBV18 and TRBJ1-1, with D hard to call. The CDR3 runs to 14 residues. The germline V gene has CDR1 KGHSH and CDR2 LQKENI. V was pared by 3 bases and J by 4 bases, with 12 bases between. CDR3 sequence: CASSPNARGTEAFF. CDR3 DNA sequence: TGTGCCAGCTCACCTAACGCCCGCGGCACTGAAGCTTTCTTT. Together with reference TRBV18 and TRBJ1-1, the CDR3 gives the full variable domain: NAGVMQNPRHLVRRRGQEARLRCSPMKGHSHVYWYRQLPEEGLKFMVYLQKENIIDESGMPKERFSAEFPKEGPSILRIQQVVRGDSAAYFCASSPNARGTEAFFGQGTRLTVV.

This clone appeared once. The chain combines TRBV5-4 with TRBJ2-1, with 7 bases aligning to TRBD1. V lost 0 bases, J lost 4 bases, and 4 bases stayed unmatched. Germline loops: CDR1 SGHNT, CDR2 YYREEE (reference sequence). The CDR3 is 15 residues long. DNA for the CDR3: TGTGCCAGCAGCTTGGGCCAGGGGGATTACAATGAGCAGTTCTTC. Protein: CASSLGQGDYNEQFF.

The rearrangement links TRBV27 to TRBJ1-5; tentatively, D is TRBD1 (6 bases). This CDR3 spans 15 amino acids. CDR1 MNHEY and CDR2 SMNVEV come from the germline V gene (reference sequence). V was shortened by 6 bases and J by 4 bases, with 16 bases between the two germline ends. The CDR3 nucleotides read TGTGCCAGCAGCAACTTGTGGGACACAAATCAGCCCCAGCATTTT. Its protein is CASSNLWDTNQPQHF.

The chain employs TRBV29-1 and TRBJ1-1; weak D call: TRBD1 (5 bases). Germline V lookup: CDR1 SQVTM, CDR2 ANQGSEA. The CDR3 length is 14 residues. Trimming took 4 bases from V and 4 from J, leaving 16 bases between them. The CDR3 protein is CSVVPQEAGTEAFF. Here the CDR3 DNA reads TGCAGCGTTGTTCCACAGGAGGCCGGCACTGAAGCTTTCTTT.

In this sample, this clone turned up once. The V gene is TRBV10-3, the J gene TRBJ1-4; D might be TRBD1 (5 bases). The CDR3 loop spans 13 amino acids. CDR1 and CDR2 (germline): ENHRY, SYGVKD. V was shortened by 10 bases and J by 5 bases, with 14 bases between the two germline ends. The CDR3 here is CASSGIPNEKLFF. CDR3 sequence (DNA): TGTGCCAGCTCAGGGATCCCAAATGAAAAACTGTTTTTT.

The gene calls are TRBV18 and TRBJ2-7; 9 bases are shared with TRBD1. V was clipped by 3 bases and J by 1 base; unmatched bases: 4. The CDR3 covers 15 residues. Germline-derived CDR1 and CDR2 are KGHSH and LQKENI. In DNA, the CDR3 is TGTGCCAGCTCACCGACAGGGGGGGGATCCTACGAGCAGTACTTC. Its protein product is CASSPTGGGSYEQYF.

The V call is TRBV6-1, the J call TRBJ2-5, with D hard to call. The V and J ends lost 0 bases and 5 bases respectively, with 4 bases between them. The CDR3 contains 12 residues. Germline assignment: CDR1 MNHNS and CDR2 SASEGT. CDR3 amino acids: CASSEALETQYF. CDR3 sequence (DNA): TGTGCCAGCAGTGAAGCGCTGGAGACCCAGTACTTC.

The chain couples TRBV6-5 to TRBJ1-2, with D possibly being TRBD1 (6 bases). There are 14 residues in the CDR3. The V gene's germline CDR1 is MNHEY and CDR2 SVGAGI. Trimming took 7 bases from V and 3 from J, leaving 15 bases between them. The CDR3 bases are TGTGCCAGCACCCCCCGGGCAGGGGACTATGGCTACACCTTC. Translation: CASTPRAGDYGYTF.

The chain combines TRBV7-8 with TRBJ1-1; 7 bases line up with TRBD1. This CDR3 comprises 16 residues. Germline CDR1 reads SGHVS; CDR2 reads FQNEAQ. V lost 4 bases to trimming and J lost 3 bases; unmatched junction nucleotides: 11. The CDR3 sequence: CASSSRGASTYTEAFF. The CDR3 DNA is TGTGCCAGCAGCTCCAGGGGGGCCTCGACCTACACTGAAGCTTTCTTT.

This sequence joins TRBV6-5 and TRBJ2-1; the D is unclear. Germline-derived CDR1 and CDR2 are MNHEY and SVGAGI. Trimming removed 7 bases from V and 0 bases from J, with 13 bases in between. The CDR3 is made up of 15 amino acids. The CDR3 loop reads CASNRVVSSYNEQFF. The CDR3, as DNA: TGTGCCAGCAACCGAGTAGTGAGCTCCTACAATGAGCAGTTCTTC.

This clone has just one count. The V and J genes are TRBV11-1 and TRBJ1-1; 7 bases match TRBD1. Germline-derived CDR1 and CDR2 are SGHAT and FQDESV (reference sequence). The trim removed 10 bases at V and 0 bases at J, leaving 5 bases unmatched. This CDR3 contains 13 residues. CDR3 DNA: TGTGCCACCAGACAGGGAGTGAACACTGAAGCTTTCTTT. This sequence encodes CATRQGVNTEAFF. Based on the CDR3 plus reference TRBV11-1 and TRBJ1-1, the full variable domain is EAEVAQSPRYKITEKSQAVAFWCDPISGHATLYWYRQILGQGPELLVQFQDESVVDDSQLPKDRFSAERLKGVDSTLKIQPAELGDSAMYLCATRQGVNTEAFFGQGTRLTVV.

V and J are TRBV27 and TRBJ2-5, with D possibly being TRBD2 (7 bases). The CDR3 is 14 residues long. V was pared by 6 bases and J by 1 base, with 12 bases between. Per germline, CDR1 MNHEY and CDR2 SMNVEV (reference sequence). For the CDR3, the DNA is TGTGCCAGCAGGGACGGGGGGCCCCAAGAGACCCAGTACTTC. It is translated as CASRDGGPQETQYF.

The chain carries TRBV14 and TRBJ1-1; D is ambiguous. Germline CDR1 SGHDN, CDR2 FVKESK. The ends were cut back, 5 bases at V and 0 bases at J, with 7 bases in the middle. The length of the CDR3 is 13 residues. The DNA of the CDR3 is TGTGCCAGCAGCAGAATGATGAACACTGAAGCTTTCTTT. Translating gives CASSRMMNTEAFF.